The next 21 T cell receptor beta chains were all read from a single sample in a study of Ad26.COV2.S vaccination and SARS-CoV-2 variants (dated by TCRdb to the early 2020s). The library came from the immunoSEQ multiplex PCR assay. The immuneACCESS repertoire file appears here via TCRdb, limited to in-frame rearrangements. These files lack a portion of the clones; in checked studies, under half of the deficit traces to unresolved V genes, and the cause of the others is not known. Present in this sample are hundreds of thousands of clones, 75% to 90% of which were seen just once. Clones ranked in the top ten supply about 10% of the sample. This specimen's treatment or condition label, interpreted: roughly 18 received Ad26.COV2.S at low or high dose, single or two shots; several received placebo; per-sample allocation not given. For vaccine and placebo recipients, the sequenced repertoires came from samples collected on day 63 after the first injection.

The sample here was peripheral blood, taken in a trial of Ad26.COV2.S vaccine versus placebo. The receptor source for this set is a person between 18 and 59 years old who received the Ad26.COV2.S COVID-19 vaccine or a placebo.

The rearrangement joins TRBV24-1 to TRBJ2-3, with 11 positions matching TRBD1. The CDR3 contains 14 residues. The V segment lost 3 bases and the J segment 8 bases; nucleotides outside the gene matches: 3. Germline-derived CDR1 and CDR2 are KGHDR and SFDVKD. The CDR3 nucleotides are TGTGCCACCAGTGATGCCGGGACAGGGGGTACGCAGTATTTT. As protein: CATSDAGTGGTQYF.

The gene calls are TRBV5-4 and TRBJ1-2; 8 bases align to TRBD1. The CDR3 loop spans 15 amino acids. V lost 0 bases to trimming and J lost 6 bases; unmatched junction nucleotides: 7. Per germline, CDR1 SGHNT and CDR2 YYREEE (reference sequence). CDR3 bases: TGTGCCAGCAGCTTGGCGGGCAGGGGGCCTGATGGCTACACCTTC. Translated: CASSLAGRGPDGYTF.

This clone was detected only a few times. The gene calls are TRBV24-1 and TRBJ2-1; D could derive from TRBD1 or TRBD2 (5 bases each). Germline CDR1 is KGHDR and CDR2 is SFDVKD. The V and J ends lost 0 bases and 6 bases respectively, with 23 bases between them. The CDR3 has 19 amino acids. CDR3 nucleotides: TGTGCCACCAGTGATTTGAGTAGCGCCCTGGACATGGGGAGCAATGAGCAGTTCTTC. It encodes CATSDLSSALDMGSNEQFF.

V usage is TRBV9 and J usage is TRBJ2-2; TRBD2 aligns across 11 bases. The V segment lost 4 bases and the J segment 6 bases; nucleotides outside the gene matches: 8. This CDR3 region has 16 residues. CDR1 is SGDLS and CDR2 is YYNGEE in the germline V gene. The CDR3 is CASSLRLAGSAGELFF. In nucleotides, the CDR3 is TGTGCCAGCAGCCTTAGACTAGCGGGGTCGGCCGGGGAGCTGTTTTTT.

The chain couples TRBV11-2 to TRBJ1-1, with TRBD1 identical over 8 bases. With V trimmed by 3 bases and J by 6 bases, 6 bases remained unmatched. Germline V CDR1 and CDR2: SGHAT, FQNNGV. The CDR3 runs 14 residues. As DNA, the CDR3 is TGTGCCAGCAGCTTCCGACAGGGGATGCCTGAAGCTTTCTTT. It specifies CASSFRQGMPEAFF.

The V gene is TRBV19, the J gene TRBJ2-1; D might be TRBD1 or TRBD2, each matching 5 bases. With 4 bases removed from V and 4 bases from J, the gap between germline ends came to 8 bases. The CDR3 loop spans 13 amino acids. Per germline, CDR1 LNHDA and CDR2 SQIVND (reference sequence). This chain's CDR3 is CASSRDEYNEQFF. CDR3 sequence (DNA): TGTGCCAGTAGTAGGGACGAGTACAATGAGCAGTTCTTC.

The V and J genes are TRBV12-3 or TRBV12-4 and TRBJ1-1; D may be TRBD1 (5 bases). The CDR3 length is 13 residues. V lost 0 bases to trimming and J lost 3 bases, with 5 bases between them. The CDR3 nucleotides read TGTGCCAGCAGTTTAGCGGGGGACACTGAAGCTTTCTTT. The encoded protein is CASSLAGDTEAFF.

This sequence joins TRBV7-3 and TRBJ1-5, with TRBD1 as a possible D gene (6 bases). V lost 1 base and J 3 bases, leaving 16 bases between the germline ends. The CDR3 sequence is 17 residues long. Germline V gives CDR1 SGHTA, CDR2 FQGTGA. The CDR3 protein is CASSLRRGHGINQPQHF. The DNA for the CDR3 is TGTGCCAGCAGCTTAAGGCGGGGACACGGGATCAATCAGCCCCAGCATTTT.

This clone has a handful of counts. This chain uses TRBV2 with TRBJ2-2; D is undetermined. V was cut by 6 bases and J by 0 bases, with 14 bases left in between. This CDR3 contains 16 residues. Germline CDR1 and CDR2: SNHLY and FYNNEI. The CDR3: CASRRQLLANTGELFF. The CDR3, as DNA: TGTGCCAGCAGACGACAACTACTCGCGAACACCGGGGAGCTGTTTTTT.

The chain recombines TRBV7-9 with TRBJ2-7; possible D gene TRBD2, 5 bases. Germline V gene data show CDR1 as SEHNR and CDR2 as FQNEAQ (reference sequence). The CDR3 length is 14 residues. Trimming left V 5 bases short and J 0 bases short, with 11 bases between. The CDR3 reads CASSKTGDSYEQYF. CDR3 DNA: TGTGCCAGCAGCAAGACCGGGGACTCCTACGAGCAGTACTTC.

CDR3 loop: CASSRRRGGYEQYF. CDR3 nucleotides: TGTGCCAGCAGTCGCCGGCGGGGCGGCTACGAGCAGTACTTC. The chain joins TRBV7-9 to TRBJ2-7; possibly TRBD2 for D (6 bases). V was trimmed by 6 bases and J by 3 bases, leaving 15 bases between them. CDR1 and CDR2 (germline): SEHNR, FQNEAQ (reference sequence). The CDR3 consists of 14 residues.

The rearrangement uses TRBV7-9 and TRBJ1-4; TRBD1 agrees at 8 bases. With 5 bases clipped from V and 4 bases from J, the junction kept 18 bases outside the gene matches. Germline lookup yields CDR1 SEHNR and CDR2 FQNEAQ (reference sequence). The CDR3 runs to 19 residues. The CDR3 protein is CASSVRQGTYWVDNEKLFF. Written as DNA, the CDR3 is TGTGCCAGCAGCGTACGACAGGGGACATATTGGGTTGATAATGAAAAACTGTTTTTT.

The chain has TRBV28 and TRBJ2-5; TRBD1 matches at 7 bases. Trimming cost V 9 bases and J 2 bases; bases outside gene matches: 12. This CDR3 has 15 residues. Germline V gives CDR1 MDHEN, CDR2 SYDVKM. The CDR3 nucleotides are TGTGCCAGTATTACAGGAGGCAGGGGGCAAGAGACCCAGTACTTC. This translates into CASITGGRGQETQYF.

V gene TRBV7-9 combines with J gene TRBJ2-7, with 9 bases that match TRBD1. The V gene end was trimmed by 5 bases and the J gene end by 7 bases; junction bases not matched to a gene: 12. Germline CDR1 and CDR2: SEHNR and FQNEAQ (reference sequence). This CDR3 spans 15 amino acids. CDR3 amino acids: CASSPGGTGPREQYF. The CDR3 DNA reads TGTGCCAGCAGCCCTGGGGGGACAGGGCCTCGGGAGCAGTACTTC.

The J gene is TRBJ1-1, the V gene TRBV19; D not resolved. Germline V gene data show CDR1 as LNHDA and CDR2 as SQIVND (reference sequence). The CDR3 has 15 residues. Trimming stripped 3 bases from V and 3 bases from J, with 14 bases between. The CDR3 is CASSMGSGLDTEAFF. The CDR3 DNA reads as TGTGCCAGTAGTATGGGTTCGGGGTTAGACACTGAAGCTTTCTTT. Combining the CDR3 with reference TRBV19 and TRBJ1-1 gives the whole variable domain DGGITQSPKYLFRKEGQNVTLSCEQNLNHDAMYWYRQDPGQGLRLIYYSQIVNDFQKGDIAEGYSVSREKKESFPLTVTSAQKNPTAFYLCASSMGSGLDTEAFFGQGTRLTVV.

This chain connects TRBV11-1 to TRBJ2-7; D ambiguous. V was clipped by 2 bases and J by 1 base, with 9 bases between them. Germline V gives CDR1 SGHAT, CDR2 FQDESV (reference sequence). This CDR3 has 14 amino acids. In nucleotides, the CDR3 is TGTGCCAGCAGCTTAACCCACGGATCCTACGAGCAGTACTTC. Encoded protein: CASSLTHGSYEQYF.

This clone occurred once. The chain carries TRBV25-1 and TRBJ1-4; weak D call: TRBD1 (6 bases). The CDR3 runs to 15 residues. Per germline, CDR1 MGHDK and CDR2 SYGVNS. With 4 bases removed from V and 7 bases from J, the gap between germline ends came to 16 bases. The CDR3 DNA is TGTGCCAGCAGTGTCCCGACAGGAGGTATTGAAAAACTGTTTTTT. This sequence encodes CASSVPTGGIEKLFF.

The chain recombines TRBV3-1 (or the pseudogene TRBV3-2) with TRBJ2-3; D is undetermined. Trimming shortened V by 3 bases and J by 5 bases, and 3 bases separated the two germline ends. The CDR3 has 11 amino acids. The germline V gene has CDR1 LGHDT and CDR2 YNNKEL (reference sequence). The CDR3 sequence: CASSQQDTQYF. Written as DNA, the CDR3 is TGTGCCAGCAGCCAGCAAGATACGCAGTATTTT.

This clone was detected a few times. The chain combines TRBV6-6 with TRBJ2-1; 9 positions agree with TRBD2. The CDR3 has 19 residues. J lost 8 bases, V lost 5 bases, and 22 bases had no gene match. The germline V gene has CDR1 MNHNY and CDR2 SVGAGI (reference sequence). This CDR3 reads CASSPRSASGMIHLYEQFF. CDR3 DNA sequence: TGTGCCAGCAGTCCCCGTTCGGCTAGCGGGATGATCCACTTATATGAGCAGTTCTTC.

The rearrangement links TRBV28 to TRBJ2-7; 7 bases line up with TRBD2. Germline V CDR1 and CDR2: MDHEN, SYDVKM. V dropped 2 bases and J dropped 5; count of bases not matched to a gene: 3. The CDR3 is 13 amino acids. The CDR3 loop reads CASSLGGENEQYF. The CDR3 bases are TGTGCCAGCAGTTTAGGGGGGGAAAACGAGCAGTACTTC.

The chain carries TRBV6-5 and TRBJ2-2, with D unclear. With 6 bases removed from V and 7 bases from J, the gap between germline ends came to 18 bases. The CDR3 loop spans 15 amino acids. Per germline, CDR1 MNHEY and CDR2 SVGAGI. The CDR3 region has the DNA TGTGCCAGCAGGGTGTACTCTGAAATAGTCGGGGAGCTGTTTTTT. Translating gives CASRVYSEIVGELFF.